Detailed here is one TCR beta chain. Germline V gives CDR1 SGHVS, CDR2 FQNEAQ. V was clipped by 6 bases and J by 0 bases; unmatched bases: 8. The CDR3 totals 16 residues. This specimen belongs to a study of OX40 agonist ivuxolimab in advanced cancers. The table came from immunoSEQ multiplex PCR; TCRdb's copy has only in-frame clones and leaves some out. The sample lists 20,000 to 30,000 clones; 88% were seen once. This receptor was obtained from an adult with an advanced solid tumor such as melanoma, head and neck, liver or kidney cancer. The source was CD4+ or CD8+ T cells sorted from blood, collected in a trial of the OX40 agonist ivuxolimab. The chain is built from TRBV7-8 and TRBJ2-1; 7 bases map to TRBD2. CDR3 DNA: TGTGCCAGCAGAGCTATCGGGGGGAGCTCCTACAATGAGCAGTTCTTC. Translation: CASRAIGGSSYNEQFF.